Detailed here is one T cell receptor beta chain. Its antigen is still unknown. This CDR3 has 15 amino acids. After removal of 3 bases from V and 2 bases from J, the junction contained 3 bases not matched to a gene. CDR1 and CDR2 (germline): MDHEN, SYDVKM. TCRdb's copy holds only in-frame clones and misses some; the assay was immunoSEQ multiplex PCR. Of tens of thousands of clones in the sample, around 81% were seen once. The data were obtained in a study of radiotherapy plus CTLA-4 blockade in lung cancer. Regarding the study as a whole: Early blood T cell clone dynamics, with interferon-beta, were reported to best predict response.

Chemo-refractory metastatic non-small-cell lung cancer patients were treated with focal radiation plus CTLA-4 blockade with ipilimumab. The sequenced sample was peripheral blood, obtained from a patient treated with radiotherapy plus ipilimumab. This TCR came from a human donor with non-small cell lung cancer whose response to radiotherapy plus ipilimumab could not be evaluated. Some clones in this sample may be carry-over from other donors' samples. The chain couples TRBV28 to TRBJ1-4, with 7 bases matching TRBD1. CDR3 DNA: TGTGCCAGCAGTTTGCTGACAGGGACTAATGAAAAACTGTTTTTT. Encoded protein: CASSLLTGTNEKLFF.